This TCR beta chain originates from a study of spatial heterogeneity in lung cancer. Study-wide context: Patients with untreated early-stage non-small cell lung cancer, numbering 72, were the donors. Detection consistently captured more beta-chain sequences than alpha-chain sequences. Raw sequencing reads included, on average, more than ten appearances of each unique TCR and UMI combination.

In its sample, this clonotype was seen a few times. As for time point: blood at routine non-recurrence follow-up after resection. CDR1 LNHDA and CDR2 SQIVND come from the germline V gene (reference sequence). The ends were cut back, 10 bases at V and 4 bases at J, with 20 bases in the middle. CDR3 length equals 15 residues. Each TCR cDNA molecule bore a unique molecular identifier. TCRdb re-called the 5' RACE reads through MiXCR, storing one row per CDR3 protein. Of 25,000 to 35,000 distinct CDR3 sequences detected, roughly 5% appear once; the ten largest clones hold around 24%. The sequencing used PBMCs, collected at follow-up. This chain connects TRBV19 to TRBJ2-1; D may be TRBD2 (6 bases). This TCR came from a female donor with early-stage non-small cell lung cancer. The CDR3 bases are TGTGCCACCCGGGGGAGTAGCGCAAAGTACAATGAGCAGTTCTTC. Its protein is CATRGSSAKYNEQFF.